This T cell receptor (beta chain) was observed in a study of vaccination and CD4 T cells after COVID-19. Treatment defined: approximately 10-day PBMC culture with coronavirus spike peptide pools or control peptides (ViraFEST assay). ViraFEST sequenced TCRs after peptide-pool expansion of antigen-specific T cells. About this clonotype: What it binds is not known.

Sequencing of cultured CD4+ T cell DNA used the Oncomine TCR Beta short-read assay. TCRdb re-analysed the PCR reads in MiXCR, keeping a single row per CDR3 protein. The top ten clones hold 28% of a sample with approximately 12,000 distinct CDR3 sequences, around half of them seen once. The sequence was obtained from a human donor who had recovered from COVID-19. Material: CD4+ T cells from blood, cultured in vitro.

The CDR3 coding sequence is TGTGCCAGCAGGGCGGGACAGGAAAATTCACCCCTCCACTTT. Translation gives CASRAGQENSPLHF. The V call is TRBV7-8, the J call TRBJ1-6; 8 bases line up with TRBD1. J was trimmed by 7 bases and V by 6 bases; bases with no gene match: 5. The CDR3 has 14 residues. Looked up from germline, CDR1 is SGHVS and CDR2 is FQNEAQ.